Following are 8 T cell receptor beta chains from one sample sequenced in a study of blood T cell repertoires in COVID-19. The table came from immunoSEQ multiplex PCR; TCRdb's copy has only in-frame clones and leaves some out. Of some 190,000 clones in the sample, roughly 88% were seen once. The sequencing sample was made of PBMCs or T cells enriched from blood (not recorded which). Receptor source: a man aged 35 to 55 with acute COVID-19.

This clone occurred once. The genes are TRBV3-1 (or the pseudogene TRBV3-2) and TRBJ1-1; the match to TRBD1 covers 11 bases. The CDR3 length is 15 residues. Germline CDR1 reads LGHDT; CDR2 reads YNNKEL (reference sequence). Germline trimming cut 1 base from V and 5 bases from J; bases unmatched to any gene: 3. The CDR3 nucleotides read TGTGCCAGCAGCCAAGCCGGGACAGGGGGTACTGAAGCTTTCTTT. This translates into CASSQAGTGGTEAFF.

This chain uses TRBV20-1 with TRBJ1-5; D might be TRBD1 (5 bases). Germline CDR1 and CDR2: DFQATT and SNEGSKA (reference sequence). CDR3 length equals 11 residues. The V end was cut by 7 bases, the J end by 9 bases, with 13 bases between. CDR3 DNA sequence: TGCAGTGTCGACAGCCCCCCGCCCCAGCATTTT. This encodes CSVDSPPPQHF.

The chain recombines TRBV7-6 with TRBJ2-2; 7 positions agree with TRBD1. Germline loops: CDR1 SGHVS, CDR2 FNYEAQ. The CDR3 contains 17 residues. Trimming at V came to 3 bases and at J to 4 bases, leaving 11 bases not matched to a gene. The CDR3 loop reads CASSFKPATGSTGELFF. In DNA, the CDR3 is TGTGCCAGCAGCTTCAAGCCCGCGACAGGGTCCACCGGGGAGCTGTTTTTT.

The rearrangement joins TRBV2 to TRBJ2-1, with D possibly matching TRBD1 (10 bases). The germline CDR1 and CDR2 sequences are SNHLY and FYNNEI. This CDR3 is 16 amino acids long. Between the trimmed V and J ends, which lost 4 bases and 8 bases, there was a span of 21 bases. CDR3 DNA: TGTGCCAGCAGTGGACAGGGGGCGGGAGGGCCGTATGAGCAGTTCTTC. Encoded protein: CASSGQGAGGPYEQFF.

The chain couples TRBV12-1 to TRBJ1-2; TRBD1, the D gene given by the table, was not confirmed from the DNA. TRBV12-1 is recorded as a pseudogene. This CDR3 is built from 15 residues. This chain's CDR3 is CASSFDRNTLYGYTF. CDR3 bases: TGTGCCAGCAGCTTTGACAGGAATACGCTCTATGGCTACACCTTC.

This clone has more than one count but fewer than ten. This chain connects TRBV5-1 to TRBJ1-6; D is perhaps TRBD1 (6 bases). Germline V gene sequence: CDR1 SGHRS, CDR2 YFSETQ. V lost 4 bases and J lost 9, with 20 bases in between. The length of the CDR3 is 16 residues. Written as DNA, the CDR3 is TGCGCCAGCAGCCCCACGGGGGGGCGAGAAGGTTCACCCCTCCACTTT. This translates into CASSPTGGREGSPLHF.

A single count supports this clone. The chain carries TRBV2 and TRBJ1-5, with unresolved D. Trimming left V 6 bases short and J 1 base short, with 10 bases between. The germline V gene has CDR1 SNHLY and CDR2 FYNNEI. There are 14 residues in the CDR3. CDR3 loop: CASSSGSSNQPQHF. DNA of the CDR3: TGTGCCAGCAGCTCCGGGAGCAGCAATCAGCCCCAGCATTTT.

The CDR3: CASSSTRSGGLGGEQFF. CDR3 in DNA: TGTGCCAGCAGCTCTACCCGTTCAGGGGGCTTGGGGGGTGAGCAGTTCTTC. The chain carries TRBV5-4 and TRBJ2-1, with 8 bases identical to TRBD1. The CDR3 covers 17 residues. The germline V gene has CDR1 SGHNT and CDR2 YYREEE (reference sequence). Trimming took 3 bases from V and 9 from J; bases not matched to a gene: 17. The entire variable domain, with the rest obtained from reference TRBV5-4 and TRBJ2-1, is as follows: ETGVTQSPTHLIKTRGQQVTLRCSSQSGHNTVSWYQQALGQGPQFIFQYYREEENGRGNFPPRFSGLQFPNYSSELNVNALELDDSALYLCASSSTRSGGLGGEQFFGPGTRLTVL.